This TCR beta chain derives from a study of blood T cell repertoires in COVID-19. Study at large: Both acute and convalescent COVID-19 samples were obtained from the United States, Italy and Spain. PBMCs, B-cell-depleted T cells, or T cells were the source of the cDNA or gDNA that made up the material.

In the source study's methods: Estimated nucleated cell counts came from reference gene primer amplification. Produced via immunoSEQ multiplex PCR; TCRdb's table is partial and in-frame only. That table is the source of V, J and clone size, and D and trimming were worked out from the DNA. The data contain around 92,000 clones, around 84% of them singletons. Germline CDR1 SGHNT, CDR2 YYREEE (reference sequence). J lost 4 bases, V lost 3 bases, and 9 bases had no gene match. The CDR3 is 16 residues long. This receptor was obtained from a woman in her sixties or seventies in a cohort sampled during active or convalescent COVID-19. This rearrangement joins TRBV5-4 to TRBJ2-2, with 7 bases lining up with TRBD1. Sequenced input: peripheral blood. The CDR3 DNA sequence: TGTGCCAGCAGCTCCCCTCAGGGGGTCCTCACCGGGGAGCTGTTTTTT. Protein product: CASSSPQGVLTGELFF.